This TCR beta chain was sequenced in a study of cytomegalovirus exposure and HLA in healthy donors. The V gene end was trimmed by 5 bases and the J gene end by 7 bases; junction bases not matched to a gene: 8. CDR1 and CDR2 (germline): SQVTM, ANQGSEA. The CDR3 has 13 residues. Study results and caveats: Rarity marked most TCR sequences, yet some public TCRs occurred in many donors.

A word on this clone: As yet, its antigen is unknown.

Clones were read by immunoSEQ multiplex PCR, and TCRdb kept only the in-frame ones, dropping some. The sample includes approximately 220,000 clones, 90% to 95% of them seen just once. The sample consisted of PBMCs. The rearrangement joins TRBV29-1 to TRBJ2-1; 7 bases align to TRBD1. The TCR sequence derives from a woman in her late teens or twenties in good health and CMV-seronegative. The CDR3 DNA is TGCAGCGTTCAGCCAGGGGGACAGAATGAGCAGTTCTTC. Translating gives CSVQPGGQNEQFF.